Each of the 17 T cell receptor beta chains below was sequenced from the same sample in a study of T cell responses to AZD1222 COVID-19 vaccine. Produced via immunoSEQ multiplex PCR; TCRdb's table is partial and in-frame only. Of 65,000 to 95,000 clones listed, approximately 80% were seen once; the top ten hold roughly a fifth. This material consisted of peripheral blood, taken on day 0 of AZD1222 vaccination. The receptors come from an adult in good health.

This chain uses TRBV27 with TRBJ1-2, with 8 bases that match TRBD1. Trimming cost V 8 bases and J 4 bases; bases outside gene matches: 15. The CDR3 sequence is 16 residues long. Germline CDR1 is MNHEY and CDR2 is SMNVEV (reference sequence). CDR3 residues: CASDRGALRPIYGYTF. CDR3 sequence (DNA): TGTGCCAGCGACAGGGGCGCCCTCAGACCGATCTATGGCTACACCTTC.

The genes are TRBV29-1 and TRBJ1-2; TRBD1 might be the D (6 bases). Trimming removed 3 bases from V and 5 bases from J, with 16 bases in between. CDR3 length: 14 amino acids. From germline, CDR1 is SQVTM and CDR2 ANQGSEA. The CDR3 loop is CSVEVRGKPYGYTF. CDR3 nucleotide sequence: TGCAGCGTTGAGGTCAGGGGTAAGCCTTATGGCTACACCTTC.

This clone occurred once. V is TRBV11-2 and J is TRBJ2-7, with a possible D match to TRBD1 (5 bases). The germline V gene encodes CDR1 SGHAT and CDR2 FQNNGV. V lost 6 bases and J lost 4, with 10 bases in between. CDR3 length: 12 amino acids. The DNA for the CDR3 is TGTGCCAGCAGACAAGGGGAATACGAGCAGTACTTC. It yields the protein CASRQGEYEQYF. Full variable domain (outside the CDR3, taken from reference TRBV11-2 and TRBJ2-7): EAGVAQSPRYKIIEKRQSVAFWCNPISGHATLYWYQQILGQGPKLLIQFQNNGVVDDSQLPKDRFSAERLKGVDSTLKIQPAKLEDSAVYLCASRQGEYEQYFGPGTRLTVT.

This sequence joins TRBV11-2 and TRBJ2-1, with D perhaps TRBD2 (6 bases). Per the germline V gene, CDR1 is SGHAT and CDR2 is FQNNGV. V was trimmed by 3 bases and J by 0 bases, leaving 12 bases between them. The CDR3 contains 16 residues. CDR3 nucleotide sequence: TGTGCCAGCAGCTTGGCGGGATCCCGCTCCTACAATGAGCAGTTCTTC. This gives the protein CASSLAGSRSYNEQFF.

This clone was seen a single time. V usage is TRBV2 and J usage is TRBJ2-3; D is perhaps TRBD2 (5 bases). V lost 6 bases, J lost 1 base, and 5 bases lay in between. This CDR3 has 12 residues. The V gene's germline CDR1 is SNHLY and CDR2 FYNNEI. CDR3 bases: TGTGCCAGCAGGAGGGGCACAGATACGCAGTATTTT. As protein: CASRRGTDTQYF.

CDR3 nucleotides: TGTGCCAGCAGCTTAGTGAAACGGGATACGCAGTATTTT. Encoded protein: CASSLVKRDTQYF. V is TRBV7-2 and J is TRBJ2-3; D not certain. The CDR3 sequence is 13 residues long. V was clipped by 1 base and J by 6 bases, with 8 bases between them. Germline assignment: CDR1 SGHTA and CDR2 FQGNSA.

CDR3 in amino acids: CASSQSSGRRSYNEQFF. The CDR3 DNA sequence: TGCGCCAGCAGCCAGTCTAGCGGGAGGCGCTCCTACAATGAGCAGTTCTTC. The genes are TRBV4-1 and TRBJ2-1, with TRBD2 matching 11 bases. Germline assignment: CDR1 MGHRA and CDR2 YSYEKL. V trimming: 3 bases; J trimming: 0 bases; junction bases outside the gene matches: 4. This CDR3 spans 17 amino acids.

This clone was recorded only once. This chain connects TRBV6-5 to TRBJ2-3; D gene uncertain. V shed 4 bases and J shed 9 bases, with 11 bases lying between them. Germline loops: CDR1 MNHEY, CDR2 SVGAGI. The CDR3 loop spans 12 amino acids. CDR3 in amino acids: CASSSPQRTQYF. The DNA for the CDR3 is TGTGCCAGCAGTTCTCCCCAAAGGACGCAGTATTTT.

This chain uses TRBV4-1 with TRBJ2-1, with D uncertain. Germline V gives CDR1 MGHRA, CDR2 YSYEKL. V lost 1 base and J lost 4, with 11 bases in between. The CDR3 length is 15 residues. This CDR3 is CASSQGANPYNEQFF. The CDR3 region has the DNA TGCGCCAGCAGCCAAGGCGCCAACCCTTACAATGAGCAGTTCTTC.

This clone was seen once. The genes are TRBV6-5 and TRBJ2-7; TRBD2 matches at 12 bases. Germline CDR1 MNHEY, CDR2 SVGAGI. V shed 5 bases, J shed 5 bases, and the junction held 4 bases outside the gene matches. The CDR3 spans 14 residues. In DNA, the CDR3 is TGTGCCAGCAGTAGGGGACTAGCGGGTCACGAGCAGTACTTC. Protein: CASSRGLAGHEQYF.

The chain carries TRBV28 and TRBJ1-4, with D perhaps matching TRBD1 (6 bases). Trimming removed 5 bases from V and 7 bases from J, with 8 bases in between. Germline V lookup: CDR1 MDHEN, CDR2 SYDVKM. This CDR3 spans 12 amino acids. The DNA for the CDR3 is TGTGCCAGCAGTCGGACAGCTGAAAAACTGTTTTTT. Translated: CASSRTAEKLFF.

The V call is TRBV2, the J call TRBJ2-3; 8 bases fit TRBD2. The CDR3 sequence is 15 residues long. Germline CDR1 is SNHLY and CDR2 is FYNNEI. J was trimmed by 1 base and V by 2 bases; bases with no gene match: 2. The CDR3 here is CASSESGSGTDTQYF. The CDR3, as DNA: TGTGCCAGCAGTGAAAGCGGGAGCGGCACAGATACGCAGTATTTT.

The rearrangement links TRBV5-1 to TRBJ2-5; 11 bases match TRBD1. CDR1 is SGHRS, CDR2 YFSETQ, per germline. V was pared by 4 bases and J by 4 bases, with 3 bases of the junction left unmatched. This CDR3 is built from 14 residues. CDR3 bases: TGCGCCAGCAGCCTGGGGACAGGGGGAGAGACCCAGTACTTC. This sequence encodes CASSLGTGGETQYF.

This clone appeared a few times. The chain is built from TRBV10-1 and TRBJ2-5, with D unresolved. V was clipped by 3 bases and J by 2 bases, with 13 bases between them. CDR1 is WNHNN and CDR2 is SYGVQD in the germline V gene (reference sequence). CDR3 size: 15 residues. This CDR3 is CASSEDIASQETQYF. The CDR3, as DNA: TGCGCCAGCAGTGAAGACATAGCCTCTCAAGAGACCCAGTACTTC.

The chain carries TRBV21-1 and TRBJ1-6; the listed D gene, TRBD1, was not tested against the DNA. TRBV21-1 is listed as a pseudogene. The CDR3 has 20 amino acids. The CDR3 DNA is TGTGCCAGCAGCACAAAACCCGCAGGGCCTTCTGTACAGGGGAATTCACCCCTCCACTTT. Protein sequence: CASSTKPAGPSVQGNSPLHF.

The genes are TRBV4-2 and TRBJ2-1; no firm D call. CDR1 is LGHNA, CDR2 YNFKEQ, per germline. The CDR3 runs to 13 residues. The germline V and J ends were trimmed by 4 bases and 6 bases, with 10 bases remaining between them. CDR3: CASSRLLSNEQFF. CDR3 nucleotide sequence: TGTGCCAGCAGCCGGCTTCTAAGCAATGAGCAGTTCTTC.

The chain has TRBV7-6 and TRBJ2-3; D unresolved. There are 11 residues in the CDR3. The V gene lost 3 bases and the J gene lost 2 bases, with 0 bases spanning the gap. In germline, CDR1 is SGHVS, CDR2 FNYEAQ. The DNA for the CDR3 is TGTGCCAGCAGCTTCACAGATACGCAGTATTTT. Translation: CASSFTDTQYF.